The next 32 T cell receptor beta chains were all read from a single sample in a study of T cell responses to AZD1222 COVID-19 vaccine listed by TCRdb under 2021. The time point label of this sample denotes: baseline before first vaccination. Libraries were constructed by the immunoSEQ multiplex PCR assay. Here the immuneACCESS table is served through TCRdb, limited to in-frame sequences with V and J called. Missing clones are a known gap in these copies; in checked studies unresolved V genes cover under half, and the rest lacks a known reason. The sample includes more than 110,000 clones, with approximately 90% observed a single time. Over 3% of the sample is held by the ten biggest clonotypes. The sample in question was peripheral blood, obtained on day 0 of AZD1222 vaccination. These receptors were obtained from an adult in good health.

The CDR3 DNA follows: TGTGCCAGCAGCGTAGGGGCCACAGATACGCAGTATTTT. This translates into CASSVGATDTQYF. This sequence joins TRBV9 and TRBJ2-3; no clear D. CDR1 is SGDLS and CDR2 is YYNGEE in the germline V gene. V lost 0 bases and J 2 bases, leaving 4 bases between the germline ends. CDR3 size: 13 residues.

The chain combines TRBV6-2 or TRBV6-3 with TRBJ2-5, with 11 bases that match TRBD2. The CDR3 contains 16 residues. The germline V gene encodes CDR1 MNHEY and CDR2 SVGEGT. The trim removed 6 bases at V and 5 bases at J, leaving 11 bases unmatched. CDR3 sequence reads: CASSSSPTSGSETQYF. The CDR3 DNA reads TGTGCCAGCAGCTCAAGCCCCACTAGCGGGAGCGAGACCCAGTACTTC.

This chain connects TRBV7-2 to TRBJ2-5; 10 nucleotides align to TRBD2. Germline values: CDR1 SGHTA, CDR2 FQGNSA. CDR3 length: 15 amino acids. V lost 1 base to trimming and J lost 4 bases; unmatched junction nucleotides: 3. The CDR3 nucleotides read TGTGCCAGCAGCTTAGTGCTAGCGGGAGCAGAGACCCAGTACTTC. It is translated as CASSLVLAGAETQYF.

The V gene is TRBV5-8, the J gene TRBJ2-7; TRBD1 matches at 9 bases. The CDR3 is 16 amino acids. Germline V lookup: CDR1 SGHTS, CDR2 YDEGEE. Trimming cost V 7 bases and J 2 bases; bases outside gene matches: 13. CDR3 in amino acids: CASARGGTGIPYEQYF. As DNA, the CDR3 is TGTGCCAGCGCCCGAGGCGGGACAGGGATCCCCTACGAGCAGTACTTC.

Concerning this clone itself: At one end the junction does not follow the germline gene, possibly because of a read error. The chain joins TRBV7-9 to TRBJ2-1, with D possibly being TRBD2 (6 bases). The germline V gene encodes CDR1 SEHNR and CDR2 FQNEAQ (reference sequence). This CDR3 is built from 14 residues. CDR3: CASGLTGAYNEQFF. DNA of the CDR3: TGTGCCAGCGGCTTGACGGGAGCCTACAATGAGCAGTTCTTC.

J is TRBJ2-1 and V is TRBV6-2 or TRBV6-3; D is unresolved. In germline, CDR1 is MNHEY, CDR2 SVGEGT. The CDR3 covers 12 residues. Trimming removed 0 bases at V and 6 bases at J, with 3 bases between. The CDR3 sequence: CASSYSINEQFF. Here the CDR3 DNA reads TGTGCCAGCAGTTACTCGATCAATGAGCAGTTCTTC.

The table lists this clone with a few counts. CDR3 in DNA: TGCGCCAGCAGCTCGGGAGGGTTTGGGGATGAGCAGTTCTTC. Its translation is CASSSGGFGDEQFF. This chain connects TRBV5-1 to TRBJ2-1; 8 bases line up with TRBD2. V lost 3 bases and J lost 8; bases outside the gene matches: 7. CDR3 length: 14 residues. Germline loops: CDR1 SGHRS, CDR2 YFSETQ.

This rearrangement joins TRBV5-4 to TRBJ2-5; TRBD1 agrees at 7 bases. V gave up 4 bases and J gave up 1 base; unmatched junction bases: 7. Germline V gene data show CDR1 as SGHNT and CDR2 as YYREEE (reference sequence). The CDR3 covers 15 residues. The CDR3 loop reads CASSRQGSFQETQYF. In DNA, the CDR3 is TGTGCCAGCAGCCGACAGGGAAGTTTCCAAGAGACCCAGTACTTC.

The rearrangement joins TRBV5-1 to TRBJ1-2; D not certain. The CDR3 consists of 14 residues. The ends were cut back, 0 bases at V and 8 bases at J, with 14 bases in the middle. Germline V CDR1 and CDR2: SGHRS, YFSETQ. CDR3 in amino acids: CASSLDWRPEGYTF. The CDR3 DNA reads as TGCGCCAGCAGCTTGGATTGGAGACCCGAGGGCTACACCTTC.

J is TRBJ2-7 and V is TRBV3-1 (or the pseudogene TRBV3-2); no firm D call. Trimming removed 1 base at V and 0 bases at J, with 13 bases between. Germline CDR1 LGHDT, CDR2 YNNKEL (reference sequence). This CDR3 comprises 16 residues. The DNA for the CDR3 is TGTGCCAGCAGCCAAGCGACGACTCTTAGCTCCTACGAGCAGTACTTC. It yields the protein CASSQATTLSSYEQYF.

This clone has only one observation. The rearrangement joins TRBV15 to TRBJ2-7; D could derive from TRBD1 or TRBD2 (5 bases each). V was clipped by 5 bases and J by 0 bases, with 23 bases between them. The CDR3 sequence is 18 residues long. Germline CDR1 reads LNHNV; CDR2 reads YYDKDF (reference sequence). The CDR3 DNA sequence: TGTGCCACCAGCCGCTCGAGGGGTTACGAGACCCTCTCCTACGAGCAGTACTTC. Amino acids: CATSRSRGYETLSYEQYF. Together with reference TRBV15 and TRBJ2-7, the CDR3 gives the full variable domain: DAMVIQNPRYQVTQFGKPVTLSCSQTLNHNVMYWYQQKSSQAPKLLFHYYDKDFNNEADTPDNFQSRRPNTSFCFLDIRSPGLGDTAMYLCATSRSRGYETLSYEQYFGPGTRLTVT.

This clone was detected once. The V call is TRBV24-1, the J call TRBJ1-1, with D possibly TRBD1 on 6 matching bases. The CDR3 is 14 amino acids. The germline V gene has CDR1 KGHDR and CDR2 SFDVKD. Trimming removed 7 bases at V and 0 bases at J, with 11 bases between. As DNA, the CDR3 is TGTGCCACCAGCGAGGGGGGTTTGAACACTGAAGCTTTCTTT. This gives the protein CATSEGGLNTEAFF.

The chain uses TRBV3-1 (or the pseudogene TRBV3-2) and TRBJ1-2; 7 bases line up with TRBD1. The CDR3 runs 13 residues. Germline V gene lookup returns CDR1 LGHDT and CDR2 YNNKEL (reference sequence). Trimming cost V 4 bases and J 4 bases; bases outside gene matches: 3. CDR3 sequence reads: CASSRRGLYGYTF. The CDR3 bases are TGTGCCAGCAGCCGGAGGGGGCTCTATGGCTACACCTTC.

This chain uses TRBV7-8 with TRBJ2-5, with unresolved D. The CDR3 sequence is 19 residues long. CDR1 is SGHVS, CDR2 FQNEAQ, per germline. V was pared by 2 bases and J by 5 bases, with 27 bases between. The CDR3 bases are TGTGCCAGCAGCTTAAATACCCCAACAAAAACAAGGCGGCAGGAGACCCAGTACTTC. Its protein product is CASSLNTPTKTRRQETQYF. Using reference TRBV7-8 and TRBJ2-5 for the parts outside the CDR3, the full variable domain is GAGVSQSPRYKVAKRGQDVALRCDPISGHVSLFWYQQALGQGPEFLTYFQNEAQLDKSGLPSDRFFAERPEGSVSTLKIQRTQQEDSAVYLCASSLNTPTKTRRQETQYFGPGTRLLVL.

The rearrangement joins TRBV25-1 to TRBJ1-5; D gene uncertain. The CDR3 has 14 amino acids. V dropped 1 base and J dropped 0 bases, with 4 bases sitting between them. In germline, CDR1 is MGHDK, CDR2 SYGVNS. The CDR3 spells CASSEFDSNQPQHF. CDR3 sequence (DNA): TGTGCCAGCAGTGAATTCGATAGCAATCAGCCCCAGCATTTT.

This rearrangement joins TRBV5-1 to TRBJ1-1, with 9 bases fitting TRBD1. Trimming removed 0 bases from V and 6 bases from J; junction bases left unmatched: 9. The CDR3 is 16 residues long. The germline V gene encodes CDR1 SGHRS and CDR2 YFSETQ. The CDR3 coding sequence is TGCGCCAGCAGCTTGGGACAGGGGGGCGTTCGGGCTGAAGCTTTCTTT. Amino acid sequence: CASSLGQGGVRAEAFF. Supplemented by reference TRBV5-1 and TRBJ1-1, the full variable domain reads KAGVTQTPRYLIKTRGQQVTLSCSPISGHRSVSWYQQTPGQGLQFLFEYFSETQRNKGNFPGRFSGRQFSNSRSEMNVSTLELGDSALYLCASSLGQGGVRAEAFFGQGTRLTVV.

The CDR3 DNA reads as TGTGCAGCAGCGATCGACTCCTCGCCAATGCGGGGCTATCAGCCCCAGCATTTT. Amino acid sequence: CAAAIDSSPMRGYQPQHF. The chain employs TRBV14 and TRBJ1-5; TRBD1 might be the D (5 bases). Germline CDR1 and CDR2: SGHDN and FVKESK. The CDR3 spans 18 residues. The entire variable domain, with the rest obtained from reference TRBV14 and TRBJ1-5, is as follows: EAGVTQFPSHSVIEKGQTVTLRCDPISGHDNLYWYRRVMGKEIKFLLHFVKESKQDESGMPNNRFLAERTGGTYSTLKVQPAELEDSGVYFCAAAIDSSPMRGYQPQHFGDGTRLSIL.

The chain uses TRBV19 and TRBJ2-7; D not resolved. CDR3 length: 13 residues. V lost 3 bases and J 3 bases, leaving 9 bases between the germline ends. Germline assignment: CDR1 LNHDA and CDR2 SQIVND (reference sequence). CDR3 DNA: TGTGCCAGTAGTATCTCTTCCGTCTACGAGCAGTACTTC. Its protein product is CASSISSVYEQYF.

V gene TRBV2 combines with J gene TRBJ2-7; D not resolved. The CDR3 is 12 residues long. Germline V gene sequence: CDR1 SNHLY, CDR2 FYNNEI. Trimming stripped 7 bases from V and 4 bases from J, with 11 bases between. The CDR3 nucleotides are TGTGCCAGCATTGGCGAACCTTACGAGCAGTACTTC. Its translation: CASIGEPYEQYF.

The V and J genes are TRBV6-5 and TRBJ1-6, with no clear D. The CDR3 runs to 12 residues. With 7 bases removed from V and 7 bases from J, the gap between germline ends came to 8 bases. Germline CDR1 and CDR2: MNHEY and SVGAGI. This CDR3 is CASKNGNSPLHF. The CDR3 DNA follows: TGTGCCAGCAAAAACGGAAATTCACCCCTCCACTTT.

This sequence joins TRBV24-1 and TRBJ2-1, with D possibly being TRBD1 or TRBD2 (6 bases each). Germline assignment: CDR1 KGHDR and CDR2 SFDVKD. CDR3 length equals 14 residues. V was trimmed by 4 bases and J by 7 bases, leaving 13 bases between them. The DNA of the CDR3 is TGTGCCACCAGTGACCCGAGGGGGAGGAATGAGCAGTTCTTC. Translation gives CATSDPRGRNEQFF.

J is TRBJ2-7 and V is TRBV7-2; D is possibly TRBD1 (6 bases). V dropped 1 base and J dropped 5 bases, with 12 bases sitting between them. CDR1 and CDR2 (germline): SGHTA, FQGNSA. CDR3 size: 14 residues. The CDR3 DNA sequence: TGTGCCAGCAGCTTAGGGTTGTACAGGGACGAGCAGTACTTC. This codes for CASSLGLYRDEQYF.

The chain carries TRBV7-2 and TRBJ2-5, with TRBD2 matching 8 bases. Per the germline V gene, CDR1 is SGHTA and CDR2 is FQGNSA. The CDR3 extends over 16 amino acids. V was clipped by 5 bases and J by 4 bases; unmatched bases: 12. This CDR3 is CASSPALAGGRETQYF. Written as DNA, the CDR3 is TGTGCCAGCAGCCCTGCCCTCGCGGGAGGTCGAGAGACCCAGTACTTC.

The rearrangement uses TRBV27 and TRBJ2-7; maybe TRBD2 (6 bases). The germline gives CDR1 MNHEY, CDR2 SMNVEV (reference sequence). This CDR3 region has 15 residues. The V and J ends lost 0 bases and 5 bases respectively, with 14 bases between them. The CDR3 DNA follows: TGTGCCAGCAGTTTATCTAGCGGCGGCTTGAACGAGCAGTACTTC. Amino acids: CASSLSSGGLNEQYF.

CDR3 DNA: TGCGCCAGCCGAACCGGGACGGATAACACCGGGGAGCTGTTTTTT. As protein: CASRTGTDNTGELFF. The chain uses TRBV5-1 and TRBJ2-2; D is tentatively TRBD1 or TRBD2 (5 bases each). This CDR3 has 15 amino acids. Trimming left V 7 bases short and J 2 bases short, with 15 bases between. Germline V gene lookup returns CDR1 SGHRS and CDR2 YFSETQ. Drawing the rest from reference TRBV5-1 and TRBJ2-2, the complete variable domain is KAGVTQTPRYLIKTRGQQVTLSCSPISGHRSVSWYQQTPGQGLQFLFEYFSETQRNKGNFPGRFSGRQFSNSRSEMNVSTLELGDSALYLCASRTGTDNTGELFFGEGSRLTVL.

The CDR3 bases are TGTGCCAGCAGTTTAGCGGGACAGGGGTATGGCTACACCTTC. It yields the protein CASSLAGQGYGYTF. This rearrangement joins TRBV28 to TRBJ1-2; 10 bases fit TRBD1. CDR3 size: 14 residues. Looked up from germline, CDR1 is MDHEN and CDR2 is SYDVKM. J gave up 5 bases and V 2 bases, and 2 bases lay outside the gene matches.

The CDR3 reads CASRPERGSGNTIYF. The CDR3 DNA reads TGCGCCAGCAGGCCCGAGAGAGGGTCCGGAAACACCATATATTTT. J is TRBJ1-3 and V is TRBV5-1; no firm D call. The CDR3 totals 15 residues. Trimming cost V 5 bases and J 4 bases, with 16 bases left between them. Germline CDR1 SGHRS, CDR2 YFSETQ.

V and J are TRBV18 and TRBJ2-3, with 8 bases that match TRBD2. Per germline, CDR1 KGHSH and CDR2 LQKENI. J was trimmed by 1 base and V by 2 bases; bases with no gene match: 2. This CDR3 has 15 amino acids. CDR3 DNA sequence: TGTGCCAGCTCACCAAATAGCGGGGGCACAGATACGCAGTATTTT. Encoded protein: CASSPNSGGTDTQYF. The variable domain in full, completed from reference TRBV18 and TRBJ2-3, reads NAGVMQNPRHLVRRRGQEARLRCSPMKGHSHVYWYRQLPEEGLKFMVYLQKENIIDESGMPKERFSAEFPKEGPSILRIQQVVRGDSAAYFCASSPNSGGTDTQYFGPGTRLTVL.

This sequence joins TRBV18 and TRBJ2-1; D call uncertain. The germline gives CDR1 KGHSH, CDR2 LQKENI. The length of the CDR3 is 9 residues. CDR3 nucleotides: TGTGTTCGGTCGGATGAGCAGTTCTTC. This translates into CVRSDEQFF.

This CDR3 reads CSVERIDRYEQYF. The CDR3 region has the DNA TGCAGCGTTGAAAGAATAGACCGCTACGAGCAGTACTTC. The chain uses TRBV29-1 and TRBJ2-7; D not certain. Germline CDR1 and CDR2: SQVTM and ANQGSEA. The length of the CDR3 is 13 residues. The V and J ends lost 2 bases and 3 bases respectively, with 11 bases between them.

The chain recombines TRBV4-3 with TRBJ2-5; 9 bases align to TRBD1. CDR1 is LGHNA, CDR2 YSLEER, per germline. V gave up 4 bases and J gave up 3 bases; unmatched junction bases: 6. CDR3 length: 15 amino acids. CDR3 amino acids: CASSRGTGWKETQYF. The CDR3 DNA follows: TGCGCCAGCAGCCGGGGGACAGGGTGGAAAGAGACCCAGTACTTC.

The CDR3 nucleotides are TGTGCCACCAGTGTGGGGACAGATACGCAGTATTTT. Residues: CATSVGTDTQYF. The J gene is TRBJ2-3, the V gene TRBV24-1; no firm D call. With 5 bases removed from V and 3 bases from J, the gap between germline ends came to 5 bases. CDR1 is KGHDR, CDR2 SFDVKD, per germline. This CDR3 comprises 12 residues.